Reported below is one T cell receptor beta chain. This clone's antigen is unknown. No base quality values were provided; no much bigger clone lies one nucleotide off. These data come from a study of cytomegalovirus exposure and HLA in healthy donors (dated by TCRdb to between 2016 and 2019). For the study in its entirety: In an earlier analysis of roughly 590 of the donors, approximately 260 Gb of sequence data and 100 million or so unique TCR beta sequences from some 170 million T cells were reported. An early release covering 550 to 650 HLA-typed donors comprised 250 to 350 gigabases of sequencing data and around 85 million unique TCR sequences. Of the 398 genotyped donors, roughly 85% fell in the genetic ancestry cluster associated with self-reported Caucasian donors. The study was designed to test whether signatures of past pathogen exposure could be identified by cataloging public T cell receptors. The study profiled the T cell repertoires of around 700 subjects by immunosequencing and related them to cytomegalovirus serostatus. Along with the roughly 700-subject first cohort, a separate validation cohort of around 120 different subjects was used. To predict cytomegalovirus infection status, the study combined high-throughput TCR immunosequencing, statistical association of individual TCRs with disease status, and machine learning. In a later analysis, previously published TCR beta repertoires from several hundred donors were re-analyzed and high-resolution HLA genotyping was added so that TCR occurrence patterns could be studied. Rather than drawing on any new phenotypic data, the later analysis identified candidate immune exposures from TCR beta sequences and the way those sequences occurred across donors. An earlier analysis of fewer than 750 of the donors used high-throughput TCR beta sequencing to judge whether each TCR beta V gene segment behaved as functional or pseudogenic. Donor age, sex, ethnicity and CMV serostatus were compiled together with the repertoire data. Genome-wide SNP genotypes for about three fifths of the 666 donors were used in a later genetic analysis, which treated that subset as a discovery cohort. All discovery cohort repertoires had been generated using a single sequencing platform. HLA typing covered class I and class II loci at four-digit resolution. The number of typed donors differed by locus: roughly 620-640 for A, B, C, DRB1 and DQB1; 522 for DQA1; approximately 600 for DPA1; and some 470 for DPB1. A handful of DR-DQ haplotypes were handled as single units for association and clustering because linkage in the cohort was strong. Among some 410 genotyped donors of the cohort, an average of roughly 230,000 unique TCR beta nucleotide sequences was sequenced per donor, of which about 18% were non-productive.

Library preparation employed the immunoSEQ multiplex PCR assay. For the multiplex PCR, a mixture combining 60 forward primers for TCR Vbeta segments and 13 reverse primers for TCR Jbeta segments was used. The CDR3 region of rearranged TCR beta genes was amplified from genomic DNA by a multiplex PCR assay. On the Illumina HiSeq System, the amplified TCR beta libraries were sequenced as 87-base-pair reads. As for the authors' bioinformatics: A later analysis counted tens of millions of unique TCR beta chains across the 690 or so repertoires, and 10 million to 12 million of these chains were shared by at least two donors. To remove PCR and sequencing errors, raw reads were error-corrected and collapsed into unique sequences using a nearest-neighbor algorithm that merged closely related sequences. Alignment of CDR3 sequences to IMGT reference sequences was used to assign V, D and J gene segments. Each retained sequence needed at least a six-nucleotide match to both a V gene segment and a J gene segment. A rearrangement was called productive if the CDR3 had no stop codons and remained in frame with V and J, and every other rearrangement was called non-productive. Following IMGT convention, CDR3 was defined as the stretch from the second conserved V-encoded cysteine to the conserved J-encoded phenylalanine. The earlier analysis of some 540 of the donors excluded any sequence lacking an unambiguous match to a single V gene segment. In an earlier analysis of some 590 of the donors, V segments were called functional above 56.7% productive rearrangements and were called segregating when the between-donor standard deviation exceeded 5%. A statistical classification framework was built to diagnose cytomegalovirus status from the catalog of TCR beta chain sequences. A later analysis assigned V and J genes by comparing TCR nucleotide sequences with IMGT/GENE-DB human TR gene sequences. A later analysis assigned CDR3 sequences and most-parsimonious VDJ recombination scenarios with the TCRdist pipeline. In a later analysis, each TCR beta chain was defined by its CDR3 amino acid sequence together with its V-gene family, and reads lacking a unique V-gene family were excluded. As a way to deal with suspected cross-contamination and a sequencing artifact, a later analysis dropped roughly 620 nucleotide sequences that were highly shared and had low generation probability. In a later analysis, a clonal expansion index for each public chain was calculated from normalized within-repertoire ranks of inferred template counts. In a later analysis, generation probabilities were computed with a VDJ recombination model fitted to out-of-frame rearrangements, and the resulting probabilities were checked against IGoR. In a later analysis, hypergeometric tests were used to score TCR-TCR, TCR-HLA and TCR-CMV co-occurrence, with a repertoire-size bias correction applied to TCR pairs. To estimate false discovery rates, a later analysis permuted the HLA or CMV assignments 20 times. In a later analysis, co-occurring TCRs were grouped with DBSCAN, and TCRdist sequence similarity was added when clustering was performed within HLA-allele-positive subsets. Repertoires with fewer than 30,000 or more than 120,000 public chains were left out of co-occurrence clustering, as were about five repertoires with anomalous nucleotide sharing. TCRdb holds this immuneACCESS table with in-frame rearrangements only. Some clones are missing; in checked studies, unresolved V genes explain under half, and the rest has no known cause. V and J calls and clone size are those listed in that table; D and trimming were worked out from the DNA. The table for this sample lists around 120,000 clones; roughly 79% of them were counted only once. The ten largest clones represent 3% to 5% of the sample.

In total, more than 500 healthy bone marrow donors made up the cohort. Cohort members were all nominally healthy when sampled, although unrecorded immune exposures were likely present. The donor was CMV seronegative and was included in the group of a few hundred seronegative cohort members. A peripheral blood sample was collected from each donor, and TCR beta sequencing was performed on peripheral blood mononuclear cells. The Qiagen DNeasy Blood Extraction Kit was used to extract genomic DNA from the blood cell samples. At the junction V is shortened by 3 bases and J by 6 bases, with 14 bases in between. Per the germline V gene, KGHSH is the CDR1 and LQKENI is the CDR2. Inclusive of the bounding cysteine and phenylalanine, the CDR3 is 15 residues long. CDR3 DNA is the only sequence kept; it has 45 bases, read in frame from the first base. The paper as a whole reports these results and caveats: CMV serostatus was the only immune exposure information available for the cohort. Most TCR sequences were seen in very few donors, while some public TCRs were found in many individuals. Because the 87-base-pair reads could not distinguish some IMGT-functional V segments, including TRBV6-2 and TRBV6-3, those segments were excluded. A later genetic analysis reported fewer N-insertions in productive TCRs among donors in an Asian-associated ancestry cluster than the approximately 670-donor mean. According to a later analysis, most CMV-associated TCR beta chains appeared to be HLA-restricted, and the HLA associations seemed to be driven largely by CMV exposure. HLA typing was unavailable for some donors at each locus, so association tests used only the typed subset. Strong co-occurrence of HLA alleles, especially DR and DQ, made assigning TCR associations to individual alleles difficult. In a later analysis, TCR association rates were found to vary across HLA loci, with the most associated TCRs seen for DRB1 alleles and the fewest for HLA-C alleles. A further reported finding was that TCR beta sequences accurately predicted the HLA-A and HLA-B alleles for most subjects in the first cohort. Several of the top co-occurrence clusters appeared to be linked to parvovirus B19, influenza, CMV and Epstein-Barr virus, according to a later analysis. An association between a missense DCLRE1C variant and V-gene and J-gene trimming of TCR beta chains was found in a later genetic analysis and replicated in an independent cohort. Linkage disequilibrium might explain the correlated functional status among segregating V segments, but an unknown experimental factor could not be ruled out. The cohort was sequenced for TCR beta chains only, and without alpha or paired-chain data the features that could be detected were limited. An earlier analysis of 587 of the donors showed that most TCR beta V segments appeared in productive rearrangements either about 87% or about 30% of the time, which broadly matched IMGT annotations. At a false discovery rate of 0.05, a later analysis linked 15,000 to 20,000 TCR beta sequences to specific HLA alleles. A few of the identified cytomegalovirus-associated TCR beta chains were confirmed in vitro to be specific for cytomegalovirus antigens. It was suggested by the authors that the approach could potentially be generalized to other disease states and immunological phenotypes. The presence/absence analyses assumed that sequencing depth was roughly uniform across donors, and that assumption may not be true. In a later analysis, HLA-associated TCR beta chains showed more clonal expansion and lower generation probabilities than non-associated chains that were equally common. The classifier was reported to diagnose cytomegalovirus status with high specificity and sensitivity in both the original cohort and the validation cohort. Because counts were too low, some 17 rarely observed V segments, including chromosome 9 orphons, were left out of the earlier analysis of roughly 600 of the donors. A cluster of highly shared sequence variants was judged likely to be a technical artifact of the sequencing pipeline. In the study, about 150 TCR beta chains were listed as associated with cytomegalovirus.

Sequences were obtained from PBMCs. This chain is built from TRBV18 and TRBJ2-2; perhaps TRBD1 is the D gene, with 6 bases matching. This receptor was identified in a woman in her twenties or thirties in good health and CMV-seronegative. CDR3 loop: CASSPSGVDAGELFF. In nucleotides, the sequence is TGTGCCAGCTCACCTTCAGGGGTAGACGCCGGGGAGCTGTTTTTT.